A selection of T cell receptor beta chains follows, all from one sample in a study of T cells in Graves' hyperthyroidism and ophthalmopathy. One entry per CDR3 protein results from TCRdb running MiXCR on the multiplex PCR reads. The repertoire holds hundreds of thousands of distinct CDR3 sequences, just over 35% seen once, with around 32% in the top ten. The sequencing sample was made of blood. These receptors all come from a woman in her forties with Graves' hyperthyroidism. Both conserved end residues are part of each CDR3. Each record gives: D gene, clone size, J gene, V gene, CDR3 DNA, CDR3 protein. A D gene is named only where the DNA matches it firmly. Size values are once, few and many counts, or a class for expanded clones, and some rows have none.

D: TRBD1
size: -
J: TRBJ1-5
V: TRBV6-6
DNA: TGTGCCAGCCAGTACAGGGGGCCAACCCGGCATGGCAATCAGCCCCAGCATTTT
CDR3: CASQYRGPTRHGNQPQHF

D: -
size: -
J: TRBJ2-2
V: TRBV10-3
DNA: TGTGCCATCACCGAAGGACGGGACGGGGAGCTGTTTTTT
CDR3: CAITEGRDGELFF

D: -
size: many
J: TRBJ1-1
V: TRBV5-1
DNA: TGCGCCAGCAGCTTGCTCCAGGACTCTGAAGCTTTCTTT
CDR3: CASSLLQDSEAFF

D: -
size: -
J: TRBJ1-6
V: TRBV19
DNA: TGTGCCAGTAGTCCCAACTTCTTGGATTCACCCCTCCACTTT
CDR3: CASSPNFLDSPLHF

D: TRBD1
size: few
J: TRBJ1-4
V: TRBV4-3
DNA: TGCGCCAGCAGCCCCTGGACAGGCCTAGATGAAAAACTGTTTTTT
CDR3: CASSPWTGLDEKLFF

D: TRBD1
size: few
J: TRBJ2-7
V: TRBV10-3
DNA: TGTGCCATCAGTCAGGGGACAGCATCCTACGAGCAGTACTTC
CDR3: CAISQGTASYEQYF

D: -
size: -
J: TRBJ1-1
V: TRBV7-3
DNA: TGTGCCAGCAGCCCTGAAGGGTCCACTGAAGCTTTCTTT
CDR3: CASSPEGSTEAFF

D: TRBD1
size: few
J: TRBJ2-2
V: TRBV5-1
DNA: TGCGCCAGCAGCGAACAGGGGGGGAACACCGGGGAGCTGTTTTTT
CDR3: CASSEQGGNTGELFF

D: -
size: many
J: TRBJ2-7
V: TRBV13
DNA: TGTGCCAGCAAGGGGGGGGCGAGCTCCTACGAGCAGTACTTC
CDR3: CASKGGASSYEQYF

D: TRBD1
size: few
J: TRBJ1-6
V: TRBV6-6
DNA: TGTGCCAGCATGACAGGGTGGAATAATTCACCCCTCCACTTT
CDR3: CASMTGWNNSPLHF

D: -
size: -
J: TRBJ1-2
V: TRBV14
DNA: TGTGCCAGCAGCCAAGACAGGCAGGGCTACACCTTC
CDR3: CASSQDRQGYTF

D: TRBD1
size: -
J: TRBJ1-5
V: TRBV10-3
DNA: TGTGCCACCGGGGACAGTGGCGATGAGCAGCCCCAGCATTTT
CDR3: CATGDSGDEQPQHF

D: -
size: -
J: TRBJ1-1
V: TRBV7-2
DNA: TGCGCTGGCAGTGAGTCGAACCGCGTGAACACTGAAGCTTTCTTT
CDR3: CAGSESNRVNTEAFF

D: -
size: few
J: TRBJ2-5
V: TRBV6-6
DNA: TGTGCCATCAGTACAGCCAACCAAGAGACCCAGTACTTC
CDR3: CAISTANQETQYF

D: TRBD1
size: many
J: TRBJ1-1
V: TRBV29-1
DNA: TGCAGCGTTGGACAGGGAGGCACTGAAGCTTTCTTT
CDR3: CSVGQGGTEAFF

D: -
size: -
J: TRBJ1-5
V: TRBV10-3
DNA: TGTGCCATCAGTGACGGACATAGCTACGAGCATTTT
CDR3: CAISDGHSYEHF

D: -
size: many
J: TRBJ1-3
V: TRBV7-8
DNA: TGTGCCAGCAGCCTGACAAGCGTGAAGGGATCAACGGGAAACACCATATATTTT
CDR3: CASSLTSVKGSTGNTIYF

D: TRBD2
size: few
J: TRBJ2-5
V: TRBV20-1
DNA: TGCAGTGCTAGTGCCTTTCTAGCGGGGAAGGAGACCCAGTACTTC
CDR3: CSASAFLAGKETQYF

D: -
size: many
J: TRBJ1-1
V: TRBV19
DNA: TGTGCCAGCAGCAGGGGCGGGAGCACTGAAGCTTTCTTT
CDR3: CASSRGGSTEAFF

D: TRBD2
size: many
J: TRBJ2-5
V: TRBV20-1
DNA: TGCAGTGCTAGATCATGGGGGGGGACCCAGTACTTC
CDR3: CSARSWGGTQYF

D: -
size: many
J: TRBJ1-1
V: TRBV2
DNA: TGTGCCAGCAGTGGGGAGGACGGCACTGAAGCTTTCTTT
CDR3: CASSGEDGTEAFF

D: -
size: -
J: TRBJ1-6
V: TRBV28
DNA: TGTGCCAGCAGGGACGACCGGAGGTCACCCCTCCACTTT
CDR3: CASRDDRRSPLHF